This TCR beta chain was sequenced during a study of CD8 T cells in Susac syndrome. Trimming removed 5 bases at V and 2 bases at J, with 13 bases between. Germline V CDR1 and CDR2: SGHAT, FQNNGV. CDR3 length: 14 residues. Study conclusions and caveats: A relatively small number of individuals underwent TCR sequencing and HLA analysis.

Of note for this clonotype: The antigen is unknown.

The RNA, about 0.45 to 1 ug, was put through reverse transcription using random hexamers. Multiplex immunoSEQ PCR targeted 54 Vbeta and 13 Jbeta TCR beta segments. TCRdb re-analysed the immunoSEQ multiplex PCR reads in MiXCR, keeping a single row per CDR3 protein. The repertoire holds under 550,000 distinct CDR3 sequences, with 75% to 90% as singletons. V gene TRBV11-2 combines with J gene TRBJ2-7; a weak D match, TRBD2 (5 bases). Sequencing used CD8+ T cells from PBMCs. The TCR originated in a human donor with multiple sclerosis. CDR3 loop: CASSPGRGAYEQYF. DNA for the CDR3: TGTGCCAGCAGCCCCGGACGGGGAGCCTACGAGCAGTACTTC.